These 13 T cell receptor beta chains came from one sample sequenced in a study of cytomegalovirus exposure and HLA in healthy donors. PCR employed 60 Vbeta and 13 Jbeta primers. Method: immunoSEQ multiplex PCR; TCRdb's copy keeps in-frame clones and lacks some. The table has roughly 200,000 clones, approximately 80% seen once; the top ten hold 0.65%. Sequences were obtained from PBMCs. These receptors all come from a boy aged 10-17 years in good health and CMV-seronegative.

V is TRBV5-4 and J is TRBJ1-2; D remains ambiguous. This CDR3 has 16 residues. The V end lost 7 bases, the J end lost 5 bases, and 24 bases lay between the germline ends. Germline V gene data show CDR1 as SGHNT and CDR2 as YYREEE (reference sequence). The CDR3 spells CASAEGVSDFLYGYTF. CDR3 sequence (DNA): TGTGCCAGCGCCGAAGGTGTATCGGACTTCCTTTATGGCTACACCTTC. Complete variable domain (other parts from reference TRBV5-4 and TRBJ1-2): ETGVTQSPTHLIKTRGQQVTLRCSSQSGHNTVSWYQQALGQGPQFIFQYYREEENGRGNFPPRFSGLQFPNYSSELNVNALELDDSALYLCASAEGVSDFLYGYTFGSGTRLTVV.

This CDR3 reads CASSLAGGSSYEQYF. CDR3 nucleotide sequence: TGTGCCAGCAGCTTGGCGGGAGGGAGCTCCTACGAGCAGTACTTC. The chain is built from TRBV7-3 and TRBJ2-7; 9 positions agree with TRBD2. CDR3 size: 15 residues. Germline values: CDR1 SGHTA, CDR2 FQGTGA. The trim removed 3 bases at V and 0 bases at J, leaving 3 bases unmatched.

CDR3 nucleotide sequence: TGTGCCAGCAGCTGGGCAGGGGCAGGCTATGGCTACACCTTC. Its protein product is CASSWAGAGYGYTF. V is TRBV5-8 and J is TRBJ1-2; D is possibly TRBD1 (6 bases). Germline-derived CDR1 and CDR2 are SGHTS and YDEGEE. The CDR3 sequence is 14 residues long. Trimming stripped 3 bases from V and 4 bases from J, with 13 bases between.

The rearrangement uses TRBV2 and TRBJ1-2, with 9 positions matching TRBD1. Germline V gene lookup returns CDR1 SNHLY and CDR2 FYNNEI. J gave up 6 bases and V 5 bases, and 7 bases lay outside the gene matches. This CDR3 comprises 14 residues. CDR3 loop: CASSTWTGVDGYTF. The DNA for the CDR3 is TGTGCCAGCAGTACATGGACAGGGGTTGATGGCTACACCTTC.

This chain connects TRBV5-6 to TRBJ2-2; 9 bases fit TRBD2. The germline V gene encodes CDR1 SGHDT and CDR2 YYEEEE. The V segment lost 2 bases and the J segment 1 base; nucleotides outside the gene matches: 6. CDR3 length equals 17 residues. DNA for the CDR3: TGTGCCAGCAGCTTTCTAGCGGGAATTCTGAACACCGGGGAGCTGTTTTTT. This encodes CASSFLAGILNTGELFF.

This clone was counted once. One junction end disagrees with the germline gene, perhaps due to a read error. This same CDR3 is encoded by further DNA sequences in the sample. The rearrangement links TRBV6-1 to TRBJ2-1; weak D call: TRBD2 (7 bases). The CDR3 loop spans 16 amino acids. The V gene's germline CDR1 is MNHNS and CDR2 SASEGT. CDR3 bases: TGCGCCAGCAGTGAAGCGGTGGGAGGGGGAAACAATGAGCAGTTCTTC. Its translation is CASSEAVGGGNNEQFF.

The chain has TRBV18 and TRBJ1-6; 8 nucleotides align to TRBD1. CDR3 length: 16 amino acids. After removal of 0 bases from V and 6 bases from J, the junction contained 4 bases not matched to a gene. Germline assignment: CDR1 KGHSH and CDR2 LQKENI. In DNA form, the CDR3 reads TGTGCCAGCTCACCACCACTGACAGGGGTTAATTCACCCCTCCACTTT. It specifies CASSPPLTGVNSPLHF.

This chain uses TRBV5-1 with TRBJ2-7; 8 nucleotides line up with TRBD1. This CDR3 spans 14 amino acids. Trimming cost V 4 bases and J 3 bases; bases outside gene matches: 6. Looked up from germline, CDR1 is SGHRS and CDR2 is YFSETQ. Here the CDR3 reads CASSDRDRNYEQYF. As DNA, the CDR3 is TGCGCCAGCAGCGACCGGGACAGGAACTACGAGCAGTACTTC.

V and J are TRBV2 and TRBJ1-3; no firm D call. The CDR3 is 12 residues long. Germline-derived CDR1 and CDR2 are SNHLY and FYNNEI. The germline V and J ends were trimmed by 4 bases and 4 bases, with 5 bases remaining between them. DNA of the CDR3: TGTGCCAGCAGTGGGCAGGGAAACACCATATATTTT. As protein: CASSGQGNTIYF.

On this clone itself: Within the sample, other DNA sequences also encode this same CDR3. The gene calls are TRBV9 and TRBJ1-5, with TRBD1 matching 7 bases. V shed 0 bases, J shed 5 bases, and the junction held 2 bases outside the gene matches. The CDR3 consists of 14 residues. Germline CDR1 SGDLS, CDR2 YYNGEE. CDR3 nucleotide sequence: TGTGCCAGCAGCGTAGGGCAGGGGGATCAGCCCCAGCATTTT. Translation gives CASSVGQGDQPQHF.

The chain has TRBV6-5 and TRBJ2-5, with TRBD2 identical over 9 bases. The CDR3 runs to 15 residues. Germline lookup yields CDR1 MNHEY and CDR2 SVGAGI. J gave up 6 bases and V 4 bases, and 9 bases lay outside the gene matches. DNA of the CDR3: TGTGCCAGCAGTTCCCCGGGACTAGCTGAGAAGACCCAGTACTTC. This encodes CASSSPGLAEKTQYF.

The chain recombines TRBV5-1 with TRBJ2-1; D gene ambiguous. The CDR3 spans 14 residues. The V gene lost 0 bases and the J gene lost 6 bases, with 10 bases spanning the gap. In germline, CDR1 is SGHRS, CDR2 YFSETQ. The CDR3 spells CASSLGAALNEQFF. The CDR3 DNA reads TGCGCCAGCAGCTTGGGGGCAGCCCTCAATGAGCAGTTCTTC.

CDR3 sequence reads: CAISDRGDREQYF. The CDR3 DNA follows: TGTGCCATCAGTGACAGGGGGGATCGCGAGCAGTACTTC. This chain links TRBV10-3 with TRBJ2-7; possible D gene TRBD1, 7 bases. CDR1 and CDR2 (germline): ENHRY, SYGVKD. There are 13 residues in the CDR3. Trimming cost V 3 bases and J 6 bases, with 12 bases left between them.